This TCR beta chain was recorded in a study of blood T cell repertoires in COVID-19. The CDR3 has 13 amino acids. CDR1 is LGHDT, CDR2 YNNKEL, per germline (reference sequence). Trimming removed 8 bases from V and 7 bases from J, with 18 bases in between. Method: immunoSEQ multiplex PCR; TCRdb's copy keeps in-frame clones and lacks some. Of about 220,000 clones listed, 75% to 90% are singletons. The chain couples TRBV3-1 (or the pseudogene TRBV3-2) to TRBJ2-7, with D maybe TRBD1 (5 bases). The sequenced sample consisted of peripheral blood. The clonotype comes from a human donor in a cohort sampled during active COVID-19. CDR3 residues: CASGFREVREQYF. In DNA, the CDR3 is TGTGCCAGCGGATTCAGGGAAGTGCGAGAGCAGTACTTC.